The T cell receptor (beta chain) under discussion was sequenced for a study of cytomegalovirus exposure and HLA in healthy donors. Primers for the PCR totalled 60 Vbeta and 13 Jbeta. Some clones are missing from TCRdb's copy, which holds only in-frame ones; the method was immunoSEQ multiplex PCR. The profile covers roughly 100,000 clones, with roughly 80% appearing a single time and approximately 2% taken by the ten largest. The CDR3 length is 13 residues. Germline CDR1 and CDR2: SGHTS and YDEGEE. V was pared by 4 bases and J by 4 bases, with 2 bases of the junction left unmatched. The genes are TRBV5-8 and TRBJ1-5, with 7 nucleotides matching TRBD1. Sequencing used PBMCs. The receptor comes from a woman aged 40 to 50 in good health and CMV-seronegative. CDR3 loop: CASSATGNQPQHF. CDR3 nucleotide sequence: TGTGCCAGCAGCGCGACAGGGAATCAGCCCCAGCATTTT.